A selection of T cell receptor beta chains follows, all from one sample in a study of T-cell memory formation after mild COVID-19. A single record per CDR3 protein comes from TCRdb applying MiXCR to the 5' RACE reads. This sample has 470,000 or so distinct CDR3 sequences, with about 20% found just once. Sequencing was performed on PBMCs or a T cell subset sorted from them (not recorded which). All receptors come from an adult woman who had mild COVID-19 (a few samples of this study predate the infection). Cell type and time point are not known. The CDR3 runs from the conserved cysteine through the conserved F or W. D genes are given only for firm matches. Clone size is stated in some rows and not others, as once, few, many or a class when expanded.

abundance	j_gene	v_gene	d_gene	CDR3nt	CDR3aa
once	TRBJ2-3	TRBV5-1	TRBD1	TGCGCCAGCAGCTTGGACAGGGGGTTATGGGATACGCAGTATTTT	CASSLDRGLWDTQYF
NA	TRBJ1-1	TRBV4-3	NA	TGCGCCAGCAGCCAAGCCTCACTGGGCGCTGAAGCTTTCTTT	CASSQASLGAEAFF
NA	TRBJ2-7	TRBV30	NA	TGTGCCTGGAGTGGGACTACTAGCAGGGTTTCGGTTCTCGAGCAGTACTTC	CAWSGTTSRVSVLEQYF
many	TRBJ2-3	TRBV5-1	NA	TGCGCCAGCAGGACGGACAGCACTCCTCGCACAGATACGCAGTATTTT	CASRTDSTPRTDTQYF
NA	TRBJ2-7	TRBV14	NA	TGTGCCAGCAGCCAAGACACCCTATTGAGCTACGAGCAGTACTTC	CASSQDTLLSYEQYF
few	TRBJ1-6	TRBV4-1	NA	TGCGCCAGCAGCCAAGAGGCCAATTTGAATTCACCCCTCCACTTT	CASSQEANLNSPLHF
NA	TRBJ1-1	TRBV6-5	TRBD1	TGTGCCAGCAGTTACTCGAAAGGACAGGGGCGGGGTGAAGCTTTCTTT	CASSYSKGQGRGEAFF
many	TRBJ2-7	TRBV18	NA	TGTGCCAGCTCCCCCCGGGACGGACCTTCCTACGAGCAGTACTTC	CASSPRDGPSYEQYF
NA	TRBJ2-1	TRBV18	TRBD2	TGTGCCAGCTCACAGATCTTCTTAGCGGGTGGTGATGAGCAGTTCTTC	CASSQIFLAGGDEQFF
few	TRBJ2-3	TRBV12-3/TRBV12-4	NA	TGTGCCAGCAGTTTTTCTGGGAACACAGATACGCAGTATTTT	CASSFSGNTDTQYF
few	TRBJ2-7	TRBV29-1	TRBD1	TGCAGCGTTAGACAGGGTTTTTCCTACGAGCAGTACTTC	CSVRQGFSYEQYF
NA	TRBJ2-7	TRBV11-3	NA	TGTGCCAGCAGCTTGGGGTTGGGAGGTTTCAACGAGCAGTACTTC	CASSLGLGGFNEQYF
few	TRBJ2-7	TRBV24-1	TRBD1	TGTGCCGTCTCAGGGACAGGGGACTACGAGCAGTACTTC	CAVSGTGDYEQYF
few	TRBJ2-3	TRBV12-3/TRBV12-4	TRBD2	TGTGCCAGCAGTTTCCGACTAGCGGGATTCACAGATACGCAGTATTTT	CASSFRLAGFTDTQYF
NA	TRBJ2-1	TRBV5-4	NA	TGTGCCAGCAGCGCCCGCGTCTACAATGAGCAGTTCTTC	CASSARVYNEQFF
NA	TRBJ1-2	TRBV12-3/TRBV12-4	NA	TGTGCCAGCACTCAACAGGCCAGCGGCAGGTCTAACTATGGCTACACCTTC	CASTQQASGRSNYGYTF
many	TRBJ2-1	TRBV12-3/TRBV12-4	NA	TGTGCCAGCAGTTCCCCGACCGTGGGGGGCAATGAGCAGTTCTTC	CASSSPTVGGNEQFF
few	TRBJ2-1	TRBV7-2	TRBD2	TGTGCCAGCAGACCTGCCGGGACTAGCGGGACCGGTGAGCAGTTCTTC	CASRPAGTSGTGEQFF
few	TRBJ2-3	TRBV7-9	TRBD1	TGTGCCAGCAGCTTATGGACAGGGGGCGGCGGGAGGTCCGATACGCAGTATTTT	CASSLWTGGGGRSDTQYF
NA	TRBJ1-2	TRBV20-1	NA	TGCAGTGCTAGAGACCCCATTCCGGCCCCAGTGGGCCCCTACTATGGCTACACCTTC	CSARDPIPAPVGPYYGYTF
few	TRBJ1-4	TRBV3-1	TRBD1	TGTGCCAGCAGCCTACGACAGGGGGCAAGTGAAAAACTGTTTTTT	CASSLRQGASEKLFF
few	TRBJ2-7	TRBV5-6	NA	TGTGCCAGCAGCGAGAGGGGAATTTCAACCTACGAGCAGTACTTC	CASSERGISTYEQYF
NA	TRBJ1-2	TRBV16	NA	TGTGCCAGCACCCCAACCGGCCAGGGTTATGGCTACACCTTC	CASTPTGQGYGYTF
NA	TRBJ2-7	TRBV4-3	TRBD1	TGCGCCAGCAGCCAAGCCTGGGGACAGACCTACGAGCAGTACTTC	CASSQAWGQTYEQYF
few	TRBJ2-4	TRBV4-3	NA	TGCGCCAGCAGCCAAGATGGTGCAGGCGGTCTAGCCAAAAACATTCAGTACTTC	CASSQDGAGGLAKNIQYF
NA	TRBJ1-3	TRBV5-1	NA	TGCGCCAGCAGCTTGGCCGTATTGGGCCCTGGAAACACCATATATTTT	CASSLAVLGPGNTIYF
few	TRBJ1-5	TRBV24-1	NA	TGTGCCACCAGTTCTGGGGTTGAGCCCCAGCATTTT	CATSSGVEPQHF
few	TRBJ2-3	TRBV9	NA	TGTGCCAGCAGCGCCACAGTCGCAGATACGCAGTATTTT	CASSATVADTQYF
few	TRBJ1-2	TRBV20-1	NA	TGCAGTGCTATTGGGGTACAGAACTATGGCTACACCTTC	CSAIGVQNYGYTF
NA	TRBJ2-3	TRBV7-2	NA	TGTGCCAGCAGCTTCGCAGGGACCTTCCCTAGGAGCACAGATACGCAGTATTTT	CASSFAGTFPRSTDTQYF
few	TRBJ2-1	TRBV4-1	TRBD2	TGCGCCAGCAGCCAAGACTACGGGGGGGCCGGTAATGAGCAGTTCTTC	CASSQDYGGAGNEQFF
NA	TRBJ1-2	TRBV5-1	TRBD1	TGCGCCAGCAGCCCTGTGGGACAGGGGGCTGGCTACACCTTC	CASSPVGQGAGYTF
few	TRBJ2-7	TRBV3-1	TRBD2	TGTGCCAGCAGCCACACCCGCGCTAGCGGGAGTTCTACCGAGCAGTACTTC	CASSHTRASGSSTEQYF
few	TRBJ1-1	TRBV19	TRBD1	TGTGCCAGTAGTGACCCGACAGGGGAAGCTTTCTTT	CASSDPTGEAFF
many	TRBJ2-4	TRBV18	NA	TGTGCCAGCTCACCACCAGGGACAAACATTCAGTACTTC	CASSPPGTNIQYF
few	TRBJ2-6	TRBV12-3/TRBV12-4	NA	TGTGCCAGCTATGGATCTGGGGCCAACGTCCTGACTTTC	CASYGSGANVLTF
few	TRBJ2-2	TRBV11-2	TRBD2	TGTGCCAGCAGCTTGGGGGGGGTGAACACCGGGGAGCTGTTTTTT	CASSLGGVNTGELFF
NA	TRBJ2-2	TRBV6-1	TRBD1	TGTGCCAGCAGGAGGACAGGGCTCAGCACCGGGGAGCTGTTTTTT	CASRRTGLSTGELFF
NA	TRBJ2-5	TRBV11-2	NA	TGTGCCAGCACCCCTGGGGGCCAAGAGACCCAGTACTTC	CASTPGGQETQYF
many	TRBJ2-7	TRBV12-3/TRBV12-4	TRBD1	TGTGCCAGCAGTTTAGCCGGGACAGGGGGCTACGAGCAGTACTTC	CASSLAGTGGYEQYF
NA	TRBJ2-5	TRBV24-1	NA	TGTGCCACCAGTGATTCACAGGTTACCCAAGAGACCCAGTACTTC	CATSDSQVTQETQYF
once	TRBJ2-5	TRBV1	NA	TGCACCAGCACACGGAGGAAGGGTCCAGAGACCCAGTACTTC	CTSTRRKGPETQYF
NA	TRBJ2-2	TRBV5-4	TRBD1	TGTGCCAGCAGCTTGGTTGGGACAGGGCGCACCGGGGAGCTGTTTTTT	CASSLVGTGRTGELFF
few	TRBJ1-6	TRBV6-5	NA	TGTGCCAGCAGTCGCTCGACGGGGCGCAATTCACCCCTCCACTTT	CASSRSTGRNSPLHF
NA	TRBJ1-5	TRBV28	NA	TGTGCCAGCAGTTTAATACAGATTCAGCCCCAGCATTTT	CASSLIQIQPQHF
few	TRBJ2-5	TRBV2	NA	TGTGCCAGCAGTGCGGTCTTGGCGGGGAAAGAGACCCAGTACTTC	CASSAVLAGKETQYF
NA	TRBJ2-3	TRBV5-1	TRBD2	TGCGCCAGCAGCGACCTGGGACTAGCCCCTAGCACAGATACGCAGTATTTT	CASSDLGLAPSTDTQYF
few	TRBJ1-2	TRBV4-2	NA	TGTGCCAGCAGCCAGGCTACAGGGAACTATGGCTACACCTTC	CASSQATGNYGYTF
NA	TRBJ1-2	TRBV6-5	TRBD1	TGTGCCAGCAGTGTCTGGACAGGTTCCTATGGCTACACCTTC	CASSVWTGSYGYTF
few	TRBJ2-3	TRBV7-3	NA	TGTGCCAGCAGCGTGGACACAGATACGCAGTATTTT	CASSVDTDTQYF
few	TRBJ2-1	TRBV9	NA	TGTGCCAGCAGCCCTTCCGGGTTTTTCCTGGGCGATGAGCAGTTCTTC	CASSPSGFFLGDEQFF
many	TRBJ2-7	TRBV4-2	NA	TGTGCCAGCAGCCAAGATAGGGGCGAGCAGTACTTC	CASSQDRGEQYF